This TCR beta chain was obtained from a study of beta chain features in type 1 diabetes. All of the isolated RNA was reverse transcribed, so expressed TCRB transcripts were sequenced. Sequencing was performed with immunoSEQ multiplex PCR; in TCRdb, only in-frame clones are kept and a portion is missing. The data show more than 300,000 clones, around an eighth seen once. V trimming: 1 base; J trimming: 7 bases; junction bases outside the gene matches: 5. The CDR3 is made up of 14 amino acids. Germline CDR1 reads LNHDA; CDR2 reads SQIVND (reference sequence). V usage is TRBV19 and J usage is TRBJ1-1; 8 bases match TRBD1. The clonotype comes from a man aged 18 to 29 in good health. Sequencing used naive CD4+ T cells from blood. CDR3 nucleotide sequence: TGTGCCAGTAGTATAGGACAGGGGCGGAGTGAAGCTTTCTTT. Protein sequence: CASSIGQGRSEAFF.